These 2 T cell receptor beta chains share one sample of origin, sequenced in a study of T cell repertoires in cytomegalovirus infection. Using its own MiXCR run on the reads, TCRdb lists one record per CDR3 protein. The sample has about 190,000 distinct CDR3 sequences, approximately 28% seen once. Specimen: PBMCs. Receptor source: a human donor in good health (CMV status not recorded). Some clones in this sample may be carry-over from other donors' samples.

In its sample, this clonotype was seen many times. The chain couples TRBV7-2 to TRBJ2-5, with D possibly matching TRBD2 (6 bases). The CDR3 spans 15 residues. The ends were cut back, 1 base at V and 1 base at J, with 10 bases in the middle. Germline V gene data show CDR1 as SGHTA and CDR2 as FQGNSA. The CDR3 DNA is TGTGCCAGCAGCTTAGGTCGGGGACTCCAAGAGACCCAGTACTTC. It encodes CASSLGRGLQETQYF.

The chain carries TRBV24-1 and TRBJ2-1, with 11 bases matching TRBD1. Germline V gives CDR1 KGHDR, CDR2 SFDVKD. There are 16 residues in the CDR3. Trimming took 5 bases from V and 0 from J; bases not matched to a gene: 2. The CDR3: CATSGTGGNSYNEQFF. CDR3 in DNA: TGTGCCACCAGTGGGACAGGGGGCAACTCCTACAATGAGCAGTTCTTC.